This T cell receptor (beta chain) was captured in a study of post-analysis software for immune sequencing data. Findings of the study overall: Five or six TRBV segments, TRBV5-6, TRBV5-1 and TRBV20-1 among them, were found more frequent in patients than controls. When compared against controls, multiple sclerosis patients showed significantly lower normalized Chao1 diversity.

This clonotype was counted only a few times. Its antigen remains unknown. CDR1 is KGHDR and CDR2 is SFDVKD in the germline V gene. The trim removed 5 bases at V and 0 bases at J, leaving 7 bases unmatched. The CDR3 extends over 18 amino acids. Each TCR beta cDNA library carried unique molecular identifiers. Once about 0.95 to 10 million T cells were used, about 510,000 cDNA molecules resulted. One entry per CDR3 protein, called by TCRdb with MiXCR from the PCR reads. In the table there are more than 450,000 distinct CDR3 sequences, 44% of which are singletons. The clonotype comes from a girl aged 10 to 17 with multiple sclerosis. Sequenced input: blood. V is TRBV24-1 and J is TRBJ2-2; 11 nucleotides agree with TRBD2. The CDR3 reads CATSGGTSGGSNTGELFF. CDR3 DNA: TGTGCCACCAGTGGCGGAACTAGCGGGGGATCGAACACCGGGGAGCTGTTTTTT.